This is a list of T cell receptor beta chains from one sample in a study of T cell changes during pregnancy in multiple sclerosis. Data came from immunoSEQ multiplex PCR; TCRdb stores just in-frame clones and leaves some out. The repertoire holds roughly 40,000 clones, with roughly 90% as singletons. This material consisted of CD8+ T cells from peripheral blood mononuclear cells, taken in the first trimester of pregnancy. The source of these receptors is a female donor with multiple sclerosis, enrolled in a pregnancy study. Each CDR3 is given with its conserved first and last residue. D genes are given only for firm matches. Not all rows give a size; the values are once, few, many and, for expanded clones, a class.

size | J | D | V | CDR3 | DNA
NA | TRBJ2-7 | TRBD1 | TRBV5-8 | CASSSTGTVLPEQYF | TGTGCCAGCAGCTCTACCGGGACAGTTCTACCCGAGCAGTACTTC
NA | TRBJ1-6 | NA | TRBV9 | CASSPSGLNSPLHF | TGTGCCAGCAGCCCAAGCGGGTTAAATTCACCCCTCCACTTT
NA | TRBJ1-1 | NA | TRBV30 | CAWGVQGEAFF | TGTGCCTGGGGGGTACAGGGTGAAGCTTTCTTT
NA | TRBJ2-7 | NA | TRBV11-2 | CASSLGLGPRPYEQYF | TGTGCCAGCAGCTTGGGACTGGGCCCCCGGCCCTACGAGCAGTACTTC
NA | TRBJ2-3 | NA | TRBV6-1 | CASRVYHGTDTQYF | TGTGCCAGCAGGGTCTATCACGGCACAGATACGCAGTATTTT
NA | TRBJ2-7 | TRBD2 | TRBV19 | CASSAWTSGGYEQYF | TGTGCCAGTAGTGCGTGGACTAGCGGGGGATACGAGCAGTACTTC
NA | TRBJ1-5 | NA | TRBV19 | CASSRDSGNQPQHF | TGTGCCAGTAGTAGAGATTCGGGGAATCAGCCCCAGCATTTT
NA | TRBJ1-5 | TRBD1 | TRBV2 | CASSETGGQPQHF | TGTGCCAGCAGTGAAACAGGGGGTCAGCCCCAGCATTTT
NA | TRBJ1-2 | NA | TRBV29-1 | CSVDTGGYGYTF | TGCAGCGTTGACACGGGAGGTTATGGCTACACCTTC
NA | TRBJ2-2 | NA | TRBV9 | CASSVVPREGELFF | TGTGCCAGCAGCGTAGTGCCCCGGGAAGGGGAGCTGTTTTTT
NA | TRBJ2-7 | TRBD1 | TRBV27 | CASTIGQGVGEQYF | TGTGCCAGCACCATTGGCCAGGGGGTGGGGGAGCAGTACTTC
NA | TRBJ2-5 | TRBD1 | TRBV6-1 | CATYRGQTQYF | TGTGCCACCTACAGGGGTCAGACCCAGTACTTC
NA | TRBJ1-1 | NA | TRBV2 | CASSDGISGNTEAFF | TGTGCCAGCAGTGATGGTATTTCGGGGAACACTGAAGCTTTCTTT
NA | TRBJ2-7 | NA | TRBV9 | CASSGGQTYEQYF | TGTGCCAGCTCGGGGGGCCAAACCTACGAGCAGTACTTC
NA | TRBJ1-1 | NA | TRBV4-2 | CASSQIQGEHTEAFF | TGTGCCAGCAGCCAGATACAGGGCGAACACACTGAAGCTTTCTTT
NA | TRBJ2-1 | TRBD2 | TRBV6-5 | CASSYPTSGGVDEQFF | TGTGCCAGCAGTTACCCGACTAGCGGGGGGGTTGATGAGCAGTTCTTC
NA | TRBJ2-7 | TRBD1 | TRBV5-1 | CASSLGTGQGYEQYF | TGCGCCAGCAGCTTGGGGACCGGACAGGGGTACGAGCAGTACTTT
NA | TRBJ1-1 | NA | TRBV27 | CASTSFTEAFF | TGTGCCAGCACGTCTTTCACTGAAGCTTTCTTT
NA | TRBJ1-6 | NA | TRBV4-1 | CASSQEEAAVYNSPLHF | TGCGCCAGCAGCCAAGAAGAAGCGGCGGTCTATAATTCACCCCTCCACTTT
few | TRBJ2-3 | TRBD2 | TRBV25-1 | CASSWAGGDTDTQYF | TGTGCCAGCTCCTGGGCGGGGGGCGACACAGATACGCAGTATTTT
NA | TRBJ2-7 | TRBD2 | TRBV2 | CASSFGGGTYEQYF | TGTGCCAGCAGTTTCGGGGGGGGGACCTACGAGCAGTACTTC
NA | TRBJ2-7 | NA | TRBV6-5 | CASKDVVGSSDEQYF | TGTGCCAGCAAAGACGTGGTTGGGAGTTCCGACGAGCAGTACTTC
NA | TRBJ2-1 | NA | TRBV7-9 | CASSLAPGYNEQFF | TGTGCCAGCAGCTTAGCGCCCGGGTACAATGAGCAGTTCTTC
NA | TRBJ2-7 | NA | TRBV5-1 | CASSFESYEQYF | TGCGCCAGCAGCTTTGAGTCCTACGAGCAGTACTTC
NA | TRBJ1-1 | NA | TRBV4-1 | CASSLDSGGVPEAFF | TGCGCCAGCAGCCTGGACAGCGGAGGAGTGCCTGAAGCTTTCTTT
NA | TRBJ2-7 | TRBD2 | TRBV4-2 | CASSQEAGLAGYEQYF | TGTGCCAGCAGCCAAGAGGCGGGACTAGCGGGTTACGAGCAGTACTTC
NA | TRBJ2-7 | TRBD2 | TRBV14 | CASSQEKGTSGAPSYEQYF | TGTGCCAGCAGCCAAGAAAAAGGTACTAGCGGGGCTCCTTCCTACGAGCAGTACTTC
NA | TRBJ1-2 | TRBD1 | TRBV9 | CASSENRGLLNGYTF | TGTGCCAGCAGCGAAAACAGGGGTCTTTTGAATGGCTACACCTTC